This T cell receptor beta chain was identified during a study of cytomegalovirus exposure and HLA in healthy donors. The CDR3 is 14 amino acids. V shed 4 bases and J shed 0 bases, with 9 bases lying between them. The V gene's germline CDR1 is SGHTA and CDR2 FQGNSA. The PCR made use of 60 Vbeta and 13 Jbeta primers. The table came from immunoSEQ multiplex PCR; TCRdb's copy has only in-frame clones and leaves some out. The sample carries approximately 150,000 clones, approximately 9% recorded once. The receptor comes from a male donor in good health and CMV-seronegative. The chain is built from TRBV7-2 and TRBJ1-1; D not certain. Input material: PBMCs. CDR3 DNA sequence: TGTGCCAGCAGCTCTCGGACTTTGAACACTGAAGCTTTCTTT. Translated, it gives CASSSRTLNTEAFF.